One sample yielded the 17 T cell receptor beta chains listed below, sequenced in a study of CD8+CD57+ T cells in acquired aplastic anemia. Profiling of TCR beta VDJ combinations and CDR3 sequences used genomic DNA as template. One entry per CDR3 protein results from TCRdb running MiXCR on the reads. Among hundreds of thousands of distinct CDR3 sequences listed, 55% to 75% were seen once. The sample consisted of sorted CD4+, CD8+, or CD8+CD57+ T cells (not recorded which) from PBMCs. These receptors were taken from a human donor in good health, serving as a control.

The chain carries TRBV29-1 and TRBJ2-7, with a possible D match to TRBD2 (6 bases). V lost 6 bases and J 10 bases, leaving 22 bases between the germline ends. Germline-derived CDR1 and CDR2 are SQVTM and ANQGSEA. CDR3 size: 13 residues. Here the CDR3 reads CSVETGGRGDQYF. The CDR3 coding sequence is TGCAGCGTCGAAACTGGGGGGAGAGGCGACCAGTACTTC.

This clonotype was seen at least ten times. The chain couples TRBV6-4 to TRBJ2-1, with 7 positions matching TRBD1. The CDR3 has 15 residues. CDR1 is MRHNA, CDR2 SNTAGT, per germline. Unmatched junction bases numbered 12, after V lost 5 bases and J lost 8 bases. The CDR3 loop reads CASSRSGTEGYEQFF. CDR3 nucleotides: TGTGCCAGCAGTAGATCCGGGACAGAGGGGTATGAGCAGTTCTTC.

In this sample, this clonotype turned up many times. In DNA, the CDR3 is TGTGCCAGTAGTCCCCCACCTCTCGGACAGGTCGTTATGGCTTTCTTT. This translates into CASSPPPLGQVVMAFF. The rearrangement links TRBV19 to TRBJ1-1, with TRBD1 identical over 7 bases. The CDR3 spans 16 residues. CDR1 is LNHDA and CDR2 is SQIVND in the germline V gene (reference sequence). V lost 5 bases and J lost 11; bases outside the gene matches: 20.

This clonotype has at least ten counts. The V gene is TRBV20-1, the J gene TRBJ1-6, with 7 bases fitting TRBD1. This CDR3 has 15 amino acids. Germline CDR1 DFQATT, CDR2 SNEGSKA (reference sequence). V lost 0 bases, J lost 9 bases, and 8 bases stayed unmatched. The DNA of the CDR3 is TGCAGTGCTAGAGAAGTAGGGACAGCTATTTCACCCCTCCACTTT. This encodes CSAREVGTAISPLHF.

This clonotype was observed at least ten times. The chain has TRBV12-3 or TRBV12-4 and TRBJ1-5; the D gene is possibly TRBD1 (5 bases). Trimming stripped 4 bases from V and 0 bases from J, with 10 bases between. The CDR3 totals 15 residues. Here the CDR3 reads CASSSVGVSNQPQHF. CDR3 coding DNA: TGTGCCAGCAGTTCAGTAGGGGTTAGCAATCAGCCCCAGCATTTT.

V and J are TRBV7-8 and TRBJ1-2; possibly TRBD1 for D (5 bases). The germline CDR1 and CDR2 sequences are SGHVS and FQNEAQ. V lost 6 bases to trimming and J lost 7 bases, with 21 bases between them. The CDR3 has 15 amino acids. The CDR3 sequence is CASSIESGVGVGYTF. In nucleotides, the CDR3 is TGTGCCAGCAGTATAGAGTCGGGGGTAGGAGTTGGCTACACCTTC.

The CDR3 DNA follows: TGTGCCAGCAGCTTGGGCTGGGGGACCTGGGGTGAGCAGTTCTTC. Amino acid sequence: CASSLGWGTWGEQFF. This rearrangement joins TRBV7-2 to TRBJ2-1; D tentatively reads TRBD1 or TRBD2 (5 bases each). This CDR3 region has 15 residues. Germline values: CDR1 SGHTA, CDR2 FQGNSA. Trimming left V 3 bases short and J 9 bases short, with 18 bases between.

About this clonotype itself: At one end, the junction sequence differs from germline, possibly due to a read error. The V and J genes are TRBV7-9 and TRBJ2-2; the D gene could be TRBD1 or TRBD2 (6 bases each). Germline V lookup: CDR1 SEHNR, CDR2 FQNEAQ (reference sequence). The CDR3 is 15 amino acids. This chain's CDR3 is CASSSNGGHGGALFF. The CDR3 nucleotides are TGTGCCAGCAGCTCAAACGGGGGCCATGGCGGGGCGCTGTTTTTT. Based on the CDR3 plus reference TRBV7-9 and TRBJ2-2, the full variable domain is DTGVSQNPRHKITKRGQNVTFRCDPISEHNRLYWYRQTLGQGPEFLTYFQNEAQLEKSRLLSDRFSAERPKGSFSTLEIQRTEQGDSAMYLCASSSNGGHGGALFFGEGSRLTVL.

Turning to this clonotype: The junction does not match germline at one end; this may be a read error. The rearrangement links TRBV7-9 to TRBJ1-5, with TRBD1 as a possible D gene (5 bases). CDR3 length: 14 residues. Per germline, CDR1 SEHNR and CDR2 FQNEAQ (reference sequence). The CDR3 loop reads CASSFSAEASFGQF. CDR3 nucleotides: TGTGCCAGCAGCTTTTCCGCTGAAGCTTCCTTTGGACAATTT.

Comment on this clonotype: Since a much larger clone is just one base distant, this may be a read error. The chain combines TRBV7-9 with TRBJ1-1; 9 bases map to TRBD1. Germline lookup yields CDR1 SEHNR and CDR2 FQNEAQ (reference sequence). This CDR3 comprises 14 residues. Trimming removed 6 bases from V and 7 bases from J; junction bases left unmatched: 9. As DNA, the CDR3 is TGTGCCAGCAGTTCCCTGACAGGGGGTTGTGAAGCTTTCTTT. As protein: CASSSLTGGCEAFF.

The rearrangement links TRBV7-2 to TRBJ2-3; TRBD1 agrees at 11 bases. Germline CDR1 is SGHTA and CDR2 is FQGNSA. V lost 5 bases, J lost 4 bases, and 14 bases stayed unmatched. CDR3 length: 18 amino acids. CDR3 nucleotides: TGTGCCAGCAGCGCGCCACGGCACGGACAGGGGGCTGCAGATACGCAGTATTTT. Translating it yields CASSAPRHGQGAADTQYF.

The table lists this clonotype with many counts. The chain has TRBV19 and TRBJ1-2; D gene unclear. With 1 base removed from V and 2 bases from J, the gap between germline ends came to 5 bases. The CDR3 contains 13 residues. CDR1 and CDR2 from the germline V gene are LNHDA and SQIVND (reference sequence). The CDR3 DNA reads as TGTGCCAGTAGTATAGGCCGCAACTATGGCTACACCTTC. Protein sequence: CASSIGRNYGYTF.

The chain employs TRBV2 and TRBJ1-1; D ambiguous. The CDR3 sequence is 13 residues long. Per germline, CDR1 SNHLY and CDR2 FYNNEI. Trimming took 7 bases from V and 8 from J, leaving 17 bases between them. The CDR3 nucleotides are TGTGCCAGCACAGGATCCTTGGGAGAAGAAGCTTTCTTT. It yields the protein CASTGSLGEEAFF.

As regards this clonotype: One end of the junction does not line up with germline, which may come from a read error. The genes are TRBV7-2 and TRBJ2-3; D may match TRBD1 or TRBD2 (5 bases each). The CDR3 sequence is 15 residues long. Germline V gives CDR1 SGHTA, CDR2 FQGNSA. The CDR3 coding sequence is TGTGCTAGCAGCCGGGACGGGCAAGGGACAGATACGCAGTATTTT. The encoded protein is CASSRDGQGTDTQYF.

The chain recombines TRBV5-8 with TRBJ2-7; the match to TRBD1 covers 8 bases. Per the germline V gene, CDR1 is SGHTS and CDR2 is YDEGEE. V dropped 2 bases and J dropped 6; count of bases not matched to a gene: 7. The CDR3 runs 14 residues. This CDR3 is CASSLTTGTGEQYF. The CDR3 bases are TGTGCCAGCAGCTTAACGACGGGGACAGGCGAGCAGTACTTC. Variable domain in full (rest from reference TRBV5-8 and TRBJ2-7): EAGVTQSPTHLIKTRGQQATLRCSPISGHTSVYWYQQALGLGLQFLLWYDEGEERNRGNFPPRFSGRQFPNYSSELNVNALELEDSALYLCASSLTTGTGEQYFGPGTRLTVT.

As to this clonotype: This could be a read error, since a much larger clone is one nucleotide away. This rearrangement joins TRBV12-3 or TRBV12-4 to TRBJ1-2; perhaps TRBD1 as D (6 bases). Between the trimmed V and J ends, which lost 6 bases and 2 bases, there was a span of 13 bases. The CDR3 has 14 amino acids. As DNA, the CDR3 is TGTGCCAGCAGCAAAGGGGGTCCAAACTATGGCTACACCTTC. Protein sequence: CASSKGGPNYGYTF.

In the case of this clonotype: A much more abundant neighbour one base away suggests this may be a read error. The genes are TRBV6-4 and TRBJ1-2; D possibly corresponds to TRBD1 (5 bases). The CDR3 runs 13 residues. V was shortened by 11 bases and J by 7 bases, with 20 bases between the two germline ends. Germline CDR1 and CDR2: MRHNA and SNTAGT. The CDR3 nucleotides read TGTGCCGGCAATGGGCAGGGAATGGGTGGCTACACCTTC. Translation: CAGNGQGMGGYTF.